This TCR beta chain originates from a study of blood T cells in healthy people across ages. General study results and limits: Estimated diversity that came from one million T cells was considered an underestimate.

Using a J-beta primer mix together with a sample-barcoded 5' primer, a second PCR was run for about 6 to 12 cycles. TCRdb used MiXCR to reprocess the 5' RACE reads, holding one entry per CDR3 protein. The data show 1.5 million to 1.9 million distinct CDR3 sequences, 35% to 45% seen once. In this sample, this clonotype turned up once. What it binds is not known. The receptor's source is a woman aged 18 to 35 in good health. Sequenced sample: blood.

CDR3 DNA sequence: TGCAGTGCTAGAGATCGGAGAAGGAACCGGGGAGAGACCCAGTACTTC. Translated: CSARDRRRNRGETQYF. The chain recombines TRBV20-1 with TRBJ2-5, with D possibly TRBD2 on 5 matching bases. V was pared by 0 bases and J by 4 bases, with 18 bases between. The CDR3 has 16 residues. Germline V lookup: CDR1 DFQATT, CDR2 SNEGSKA (reference sequence).